The next 13 T cell receptor beta chains were all read from a single sample in a study of cytomegalovirus exposure and HLA in healthy donors. A multiplex PCR was run with 60 Vbeta primers and 13 Jbeta primers. This table comes from immunoSEQ multiplex PCR, and its TCRdb copy is limited to in-frame clones, with some not included. The table lists around 100,000 clones, around two thirds of them singletons, with less than 4.5% in the top ten. The sequenced sample was PBMCs. These TCRs come from a man younger than 40 in good health and CMV-seropositive.

V is TRBV5-1 and J is TRBJ2-3; D is perhaps TRBD1 (5 bases). The V end lost 2 bases, the J end lost 2 bases, and 9 bases lay between the germline ends. Germline values: CDR1 SGHRS, CDR2 YFSETQ. This CDR3 is 14 amino acids long. CDR3 amino acids: CASSFRQFTDTQYF. In DNA, the CDR3 is TGCGCCAGCAGCTTCAGACAGTTCACAGATACGCAGTATTTT.

This clone was picked up one time. This chain connects TRBV5-1 to TRBJ1-2; tentative D call: TRBD1 (5 bases). V was pared by 0 bases and J by 8 bases, with 11 bases between. The germline V gene encodes CDR1 SGHRS and CDR2 YFSETQ. There are 13 residues in the CDR3. The CDR3 sequence is CASSLEGQGGYTF. DNA for the CDR3: TGCGCCAGCAGCTTGGAGGGCCAGGGAGGCTACACCTTC.

This chain uses TRBV7-2 with TRBJ2-1, with TRBD2 matching over 11 bases. With 5 bases clipped from V and 3 bases from J, the junction kept 3 bases outside the gene matches. The CDR3 sequence is 15 residues long. Germline CDR1 is SGHTA and CDR2 is FQGNSA. CDR3 loop: CASSPGTSGYNEQFF. CDR3 bases: TGTGCCAGCAGCCCAGGGACTAGCGGCTACAATGAGCAGTTCTTC.

This clone was detected only a few times. CDR3: CASSFEGVYEQYF. CDR3 in DNA: TGTGCCAGCAGCTTTGAGGGGGTCTACGAGCAGTACTTC. The V call is TRBV11-1, the J call TRBJ2-7, with a weak D call TRBD1 (6 bases). V shed 3 bases and J shed 3 bases, with 9 bases lying between them. Germline CDR1 SGHAT, CDR2 FQDESV (reference sequence). The CDR3 runs 13 residues. The full variable domain, its missing parts supplied by reference TRBV11-1 and TRBJ2-7, is EAEVAQSPRYKITEKSQAVAFWCDPISGHATLYWYRQILGQGPELLVQFQDESVVDDSQLPKDRFSAERLKGVDSTLKIQPAELGDSAMYLCASSFEGVYEQYFGPGTRLTVT.

The V and J genes are TRBV7-6 and TRBJ1-2; D ambiguous. The germline V gene has CDR1 SGHVS and CDR2 FNYEAQ. The CDR3 is 14 residues long. V was shortened by 1 base and J by 7 bases, with 13 bases between the two germline ends. The CDR3 reads CASSLEAAAVGYTF. CDR3 in DNA: TGTGCCAGCAGCTTAGAAGCGGCAGCGGTTGGCTACACCTTC.

This clone was counted a few times. In DNA, the CDR3 is TGTGCCAGCAGCTTGGGGCAGCGATCCAGCTCTGGAAACACCATATATTTT. This sequence encodes CASSLGQRSSSGNTIYF. The V call is TRBV5-8, the J call TRBJ1-3; unclear D gene. This CDR3 has 17 amino acids. Between the trimmed V and J ends, which lost 0 bases and 0 bases, there was a span of 13 bases. CDR1 and CDR2 (germline): SGHTS, YDEGEE.

The rearrangement uses TRBV29-1 and TRBJ1-1, with D maybe TRBD1 (6 bases). Germline-derived CDR1 and CDR2 are SQVTM and ANQGSEA. Trimming took 0 bases from V and 11 from J, leaving 13 bases between them. The CDR3 has 12 amino acids. The CDR3 loop reads CSVEEPWGGAFF. The CDR3 DNA reads as TGCAGCGTTGAAGAGCCTTGGGGGGGCGCTTTCTTT.

V usage is TRBV19 and J usage is TRBJ1-3; D is unclear. Germline CDR1 and CDR2: LNHDA and SQIVND (reference sequence). Trimming removed 6 bases at V and 1 base at J, with 16 bases between. This CDR3 contains 16 residues. The CDR3, as DNA: TGTGCCAGTAGCGCCCCGTGGCAACTATCTGGAAACACCATATATTTT. Amino acids: CASSAPWQLSGNTIYF.

This clone was seen a few times. The CDR3 is CASSLNRASNQPQHF. Here the CDR3 DNA reads TGTGCCAGTAGTTTAAACAGGGCTAGCAATCAGCCCCAGCATTTT. The chain employs TRBV19 and TRBJ1-5; tentatively, D is TRBD1 (6 bases). The CDR3 extends over 15 amino acids. V gave up 5 bases and J gave up 0 bases, with 11 bases separating them. CDR1 is LNHDA, CDR2 SQIVND, per germline (reference sequence).

This clone appeared a few times. V and J are TRBV7-8 and TRBJ2-7; 8 bases are a match to TRBD2. Germline assignment: CDR1 SGHVS and CDR2 FQNEAQ. Trimming at V came to 4 bases and at J to 6 bases, leaving 8 bases not matched to a gene. This CDR3 is 14 amino acids long. The CDR3 DNA reads as TGTGCCAGCAGCTCCGGGGGGGGAGGGCTCGAGCAGTACTTC. Protein: CASSSGGGGLEQYF.

The V and J genes are TRBV5-6 and TRBJ2-3; D ambiguous. V shed 1 base and J shed 6 bases, with 9 bases lying between them. This CDR3 contains 13 residues. Per the germline V gene, CDR1 is SGHDT and CDR2 is YYEEEE. The CDR3 loop reads CASSLTTTDTQYF. The CDR3 nucleotides read TGTGCCAGCAGCTTGACTACAACCGATACGCAGTATTTT.

This rearrangement joins TRBV27 to TRBJ1-6; no firm D call. Per germline, CDR1 MNHEY and CDR2 SMNVEV (reference sequence). The V end lost 1 base, the J end lost 9 bases, and 10 bases lay between the germline ends. This CDR3 has 14 amino acids. This CDR3 reads CASSLYYSGSPLHF. Here the CDR3 DNA reads TGTGCCAGCAGTTTATATTACAGCGGTTCACCCCTCCACTTT.

There are a few counts of this clone. The chain has TRBV10-3 and TRBJ1-6; 7 bases agree with TRBD1. Losses at the gene ends were 2 bases for V and 5 bases for J; bases not matched to a gene: 6. Germline assignment: CDR1 ENHRY and CDR2 SYGVKD. The CDR3 is 16 residues long. This CDR3 reads CAISEQGQQDNSPLHF. Written as DNA, the CDR3 is TGTGCCATCAGTGAGCAGGGACAGCAAGATAATTCACCCCTCCACTTT.